The source of this T cell receptor beta chain is a study of blood T cell repertoires in COVID-19. This clone was counted a single time. TCRdb's copy holds only in-frame clones and misses some; the assay was immunoSEQ multiplex PCR. This sample has over 85,000 clones, with 70% to 80% found just once. Germline loops: CDR1 SGHTA, CDR2 FQGTGA. V was pared by 5 bases and J by 1 base, with 8 bases between. The CDR3 length is 13 residues. The source material was peripheral blood. The TCR sequence derives from a man aged 70 or older with acute or convalescent COVID-19. The chain is built from TRBV7-3 and TRBJ1-1; D gene ambiguous. CDR3 protein: CASSRTRNTEAFF. The CDR3 nucleotides read TGTGCCAGCAGCCGTACACGGAACACTGAAGCTTTCTTT.